The TCR beta chain under discussion was sequenced for a study of blood T cell repertoires in COVID-19. Turning to the study itself: Sources were T cells, B-cell-depleted T cells, or PBMCs; the material itself was cDNA or gDNA.

CDR3 length: 13 amino acids. V lost 0 bases and J lost 5, with 6 bases in between. Looked up from germline, CDR1 is LNHNV and CDR2 is YYDKDF (reference sequence). TCRdb keeps only in-frame clones here, not all; method: immunoSEQ multiplex PCR. There are about 100,000 clones in the sample; 85% to 90% occur only once, and around 5.4% lies in the top ten. The chain links TRBV15 to TRBJ2-3; D is uncertain. Sequenced: peripheral blood. This receptor was identified in a human donor in a cohort sampled during active COVID-19. The CDR3 region has the DNA TGTGCCACCAGCAGAGATCCGGGAGATACGCAGTATTTT. It is translated as CATSRDPGDTQYF.